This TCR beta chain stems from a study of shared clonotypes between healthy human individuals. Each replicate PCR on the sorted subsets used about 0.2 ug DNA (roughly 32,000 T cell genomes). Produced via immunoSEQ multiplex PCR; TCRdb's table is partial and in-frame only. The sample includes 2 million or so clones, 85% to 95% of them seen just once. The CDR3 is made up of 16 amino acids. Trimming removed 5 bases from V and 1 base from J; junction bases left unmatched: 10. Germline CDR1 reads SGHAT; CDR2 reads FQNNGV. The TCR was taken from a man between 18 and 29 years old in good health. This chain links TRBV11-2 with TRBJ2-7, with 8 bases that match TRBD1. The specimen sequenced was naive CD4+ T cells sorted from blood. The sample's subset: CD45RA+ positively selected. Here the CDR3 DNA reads TGTGCCAGCAGCCCCCCCAGACAGGGGCGGTCCTACGAGCAGTACTTC. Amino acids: CASSPPRQGRSYEQYF.